This T cell receptor (beta chain) was obtained from a study of cytomegalovirus exposure and HLA in healthy donors. This clone has more than one count but fewer than ten. The antigen is not known. Other DNA sequences in the sample encode the same CDR3. The study ran its PCR with 60 Vbeta and 13 Jbeta primers. The table came from immunoSEQ multiplex PCR; TCRdb's copy has only in-frame clones and leaves some out. Of about 150,000 clones in the sample, roughly 9.4% were seen once. Overall study results and limits: It was taken for granted in presence/absence analyses that sequencing depth across donors was roughly uniform.

Each of the donors was a healthy bone marrow donor. While unrecorded immune exposures were likely, the donors were nominally healthy when sampled. The CDR3 sequence is 15 residues long. V dropped 1 base and J dropped 0 bases, with 9 bases sitting between them. Germline CDR1 and CDR2: LGHNA and YSLEER. This rearrangement joins TRBV4-3 to TRBJ1-1, with D tentatively TRBD1 (6 bases). The receptor was isolated from a male donor in good health and CMV-seronegative. Sequencing was done on a sample of PBMCs. The CDR3 coding sequence is TGCGCCAGCAGCCAAGTGGCAGGGGTGAACACTGAAGCTTTCTTT. Protein product: CASSQVAGVNTEAFF.